This TCR beta chain is drawn from a study of T cell clonality in common variable immunodeficiency. Study results and caveats: The cause of increased CVID clonality remains unclear without subpopulation sequencing. Links between repertoire features and CVID complications were heterogeneity-limited. Shared TCRbeta clones were fewer between CVID subjects than controls. CVID subjects showed higher TCRbeta clonality than healthy controls.

This clone was found many times. No antigen is known for it. The read stops 3 residues short of the end of the CDR3; the missing end is completed from the germline J gene. This CDR3 has 13 amino acids. CDR1 and CDR2 (germline): SGHDT, YYEEEE. This table comes from immunoSEQ multiplex PCR, and its TCRdb copy is limited to in-frame clones, with some not included. Sampling found about 60,000 clones, none seen once. The chain carries TRBV5-6 and TRBJ1-1; possibly TRBD1 for D (6 bases). The clonotype originates from a person aged 18 to 70 in good health. The sample consisted of peripheral blood mononuclear cells. The CDR3 here is CASSRTDRTEAFF. Incomplete CDR3 DNA: TGTGCCAGCAGCCGAACTGACAGGACCGAA.